The entry below describes one T cell receptor beta chain. The data derive from a study of technical replicates of blood from a handful of donors. TCRdb's copy holds only in-frame clones and misses some; the assay was immunoSEQ multiplex PCR. The sample includes more than 90,000 clones, approximately 95% of them seen just once. The CDR3 sequence is 15 residues long. Trimming cost V 0 bases and J 0 bases, with 8 bases left between them. CDR1 and CDR2 from the germline V gene are MGHRA and YSYEKL. The clonotype originates from a human donor in good health. This chain links TRBV4-1 with TRBJ1-1; D call uncertain. The sequenced sample consisted of T cells isolated from PBMCs. Here the CDR3 reads CASSQEVDLNTEAFF. CDR3 sequence (DNA): TGCGCCAGCAGCCAAGAAGTAGACTTGAACACTGAAGCTTTCTTT.